Listed below are T cell receptor beta chains from one sample, sequenced in a study of OX40 agonist ivuxolimab in advanced cancers. Assay: immunoSEQ multiplex PCR; the TCRdb copy retains only in-frame clones and omits some. The table records more than 70,000 clones, approximately 91% of them present only once. Source: CD4+ or CD8+ T cells sorted from blood, taken in a trial of the OX40 agonist ivuxolimab. These receptors were collected from an adult with an advanced solid tumor such as melanoma, head and neck, liver or kidney cancer. The conserved cysteine and the conserved F or W are not part of the CDR3 here. The D gene is left open where the match is weak.

D gene: -; V gene: TRBV7-8; J gene: TRBJ1-1; CDR3 protein: ASSLINLNTEAF
D gene: -; V gene: TRBV7-2; J gene: TRBJ2-5; CDR3 protein: ASSRQRRKETQY
D gene: -; V gene: TRBV4-2; J gene: TRBJ1-4; CDR3 protein: ASSQLADPPEANEKLF
D gene: -; V gene: TRBV15; J gene: TRBJ2-3; CDR3 protein: ATSRDRHAPGAQY
D gene: -; V gene: TRBV7-8; J gene: TRBJ1-5; CDR3 protein: ASSLYWNQPQH
D gene: TRBD1; V gene: TRBV28; J gene: TRBJ1-2; CDR3 protein: ASRSGTGGNYGYT
D gene: -; V gene: TRBV23-1; J gene: TRBJ1-5; CDR3 protein: ASSHQRPQH
D gene: -; V gene: TRBV18; J gene: TRBJ2-5; CDR3 protein: ASSPRVVAETQY
D gene: -; V gene: TRBV21-1; J gene: TRBJ2-1; CDR3 protein: ASSKALWSSGRIQF
D gene: TRBD2; V gene: TRBV4-1; J gene: TRBJ2-5; CDR3 protein: ASSQSGLAGGETQY
D gene: -; V gene: TRBV5-1; J gene: TRBJ2-1; CDR3 protein: ASSPTSSSYNEQF
D gene: -; V gene: TRBV7-2; J gene: TRBJ1-4; CDR3 protein: ASSLGGGGKEKLF
D gene: -; V gene: TRBV19; J gene: TRBJ2-7; CDR3 protein: ASRKGPSGPRRDEQY
D gene: -; V gene: TRBV27; J gene: TRBJ1-5; CDR3 protein: ASSLWGNQPQH
D gene: TRBD2; V gene: TRBV11-2; J gene: TRBJ2-7; CDR3 protein: ASSPPELLAASYEQY
D gene: -; V gene: TRBV6-5; J gene: TRBJ1-2; CDR3 protein: ASSYSPGTMDGYT
D gene: -; V gene: TRBV15; J gene: TRBJ2-5; CDR3 protein: ATSREPEETQY
D gene: TRBD2; V gene: TRBV9; J gene: TRBJ2-1; CDR3 protein: ASSEGSGLYNEQF
D gene: -; V gene: TRBV28; J gene: TRBJ1-2; CDR3 protein: ASSFISYGYT
D gene: TRBD1; V gene: TRBV5-6; J gene: TRBJ2-6; CDR3 protein: ASSWGTGFYSGANVLT
D gene: -; V gene: TRBV6-6; J gene: TRBJ1-1; CDR3 protein: ASSQADTAGSEAF
D gene: -; V gene: TRBV27; J gene: TRBJ2-7; CDR3 protein: ASSLSVRPVSYEQY
D gene: -; V gene: TRBV29-1; J gene: TRBJ2-7; CDR3 protein: SVGGQRTYEQY
D gene: TRBD2; V gene: TRBV5-4; J gene: TRBJ2-7; CDR3 protein: ASSLELAGRQGYEQY
D gene: -; V gene: TRBV18; J gene: TRBJ1-1; CDR3 protein: ASSHPREGTEAF
D gene: -; V gene: TRBV5-1; J gene: TRBJ1-2; CDR3 protein: ASSLSDAVGYGYT
D gene: -; V gene: TRBV18; J gene: TRBJ2-7; CDR3 protein: ASSPSVGYEQY
D gene: TRBD2; V gene: TRBV5-1; J gene: TRBJ2-3; CDR3 protein: ASSSAGDDTQY
D gene: TRBD1; V gene: TRBV28; J gene: TRBJ1-4; CDR3 protein: ASRGQGSATNEKLF
D gene: -; V gene: TRBV18; J gene: TRBJ1-1; CDR3 protein: ASSRRVMNTEAF
D gene: TRBD2; V gene: TRBV19; J gene: TRBJ2-1; CDR3 protein: ASSQLAGLNEQF
D gene: -; V gene: TRBV18; J gene: TRBJ1-1; CDR3 protein: ASSADDRKNTEAF
D gene: -; V gene: TRBV7-3; J gene: TRBJ2-1; CDR3 protein: ASSLESVHEQF
D gene: -; V gene: TRBV6-1; J gene: TRBJ2-5; CDR3 protein: ASSEGTGTGETQY
D gene: -; V gene: TRBV19; J gene: TRBJ1-1; CDR3 protein: ASTEWTEAF
D gene: -; V gene: TRBV7-2; J gene: TRBJ1-1; CDR3 protein: ASSLTTNTEAF
D gene: -; V gene: TRBV15; J gene: TRBJ2-1; CDR3 protein: ATGVAYNEQF
D gene: -; V gene: TRBV5-1; J gene: TRBJ2-7; CDR3 protein: ASSSGRGAYYEQY
D gene: -; V gene: TRBV11-3; J gene: TRBJ2-5; CDR3 protein: ASSLAGTETQY
D gene: TRBD2; V gene: TRBV6-5; J gene: TRBJ2-1; CDR3 protein: ASSYSAGAYNEQF
D gene: TRBD2; V gene: TRBV6-6; J gene: TRBJ2-5; CDR3 protein: ASAGATETQY
D gene: TRBD2; V gene: TRBV5-1; J gene: TRBJ2-1; CDR3 protein: ASSLWGTSGNEQF
D gene: -; V gene: TRBV19; J gene: TRBJ1-2; CDR3 protein: ASSPPGRGYT
D gene: TRBD2; V gene: TRBV19; J gene: TRBJ2-3; CDR3 protein: ASSRLADTDTQY
D gene: -; V gene: TRBV28; J gene: TRBJ1-2; CDR3 protein: ASSGGGGAANYGYT